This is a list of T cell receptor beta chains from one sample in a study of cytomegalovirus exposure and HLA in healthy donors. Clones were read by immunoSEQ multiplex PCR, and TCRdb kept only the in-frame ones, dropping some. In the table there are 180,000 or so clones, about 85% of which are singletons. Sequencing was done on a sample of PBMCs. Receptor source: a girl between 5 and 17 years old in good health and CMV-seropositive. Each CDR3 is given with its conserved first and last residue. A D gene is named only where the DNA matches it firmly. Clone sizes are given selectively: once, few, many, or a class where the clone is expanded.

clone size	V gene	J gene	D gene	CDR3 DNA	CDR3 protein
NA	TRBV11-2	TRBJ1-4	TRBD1	TGTGCCAGCAGTTTCGGGTTCAGGGGGCCTAATGAAAAACTGTTTTTT	CASSFGFRGPNEKLFF
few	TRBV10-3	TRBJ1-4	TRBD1	TGTGCCATCAGTGGGCTACAGGGGGCGGGTGAAAAACTGTTTTTT	CAISGLQGAGEKLFF
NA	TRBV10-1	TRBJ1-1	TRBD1	TGCGCCAGCAGTGAGTCAGGTGGGACAGGTTTGACTGAAGCTTTCTTT	CASSESGGTGLTEAFF
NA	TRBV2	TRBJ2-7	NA	TGTGCCAGCATATCCTTGCGAAAGGGGAACGAGCAGTACTTC	CASISLRKGNEQYF
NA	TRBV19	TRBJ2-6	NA	TGTGCCAGTAGTATAACCTACTCTGGGGCCAACGTCCTGACTTTC	CASSITYSGANVLTF
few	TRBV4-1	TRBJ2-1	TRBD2	TGCGCCAGCAGTCGGCTAGCGGACAATGAGCAGTTCTTC	CASSRLADNEQFF
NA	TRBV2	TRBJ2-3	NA	TGTGCCAGCAGTGAAGCGGGAGTAGCAGATACGCAGTATTTT	CASSEAGVADTQYF
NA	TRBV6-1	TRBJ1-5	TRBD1	TGTGCCAGCAGGGACAGGGCCAATCAGCCCCAGCATTTT	CASRDRANQPQHF
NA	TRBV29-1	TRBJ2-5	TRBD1	TGCAGCGGCCGACAGGGGGCAGGAGAGACCCAGTACTTC	CSGRQGAGETQYF
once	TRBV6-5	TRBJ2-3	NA	TGTGCCAGCAGCCGAAGGACTGTCACAGATACGCAGTATTTT	CASSRRTVTDTQYF
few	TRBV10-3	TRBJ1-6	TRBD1	TGTGCCATCAGTGAGTCGAGGGGACAGGGGAATTCACCCCTCCACTTT	CAISESRGQGNSPLHF
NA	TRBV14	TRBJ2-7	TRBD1	TGTGCCAGCAGCCAAGCTTTCCAGGGGGCGCTTTCCGAGCAGTACTTC	CASSQAFQGALSEQYF
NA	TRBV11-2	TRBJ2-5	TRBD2	TGTGCCAGCAGCTCACTTAGCGGGAGTGAGACCCAGTACTTC	CASSSLSGSETQYF
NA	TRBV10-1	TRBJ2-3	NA	TGCGCCAGCAGCGAAAAGACCTCAGGGGTAGGCACAGATACGCAGTATTTT	CASSEKTSGVGTDTQYF
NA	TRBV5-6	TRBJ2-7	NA	TGTGCCAGCAGCTTGGGACTACTCCCGGGGGAGCAGTACTTC	CASSLGLLPGEQYF
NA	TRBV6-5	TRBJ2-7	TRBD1	TGTGCCAGCAGCCGAACAGGGGCCTACGAGCAGTACTTC	CASSRTGAYEQYF
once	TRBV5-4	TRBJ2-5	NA	TGTGCCAGCAGCCAGATGAGGGTGGGTCTTCAAGAGACCCAGTACTTC	CASSQMRVGLQETQYF
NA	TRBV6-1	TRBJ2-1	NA	TGTGCCAGCAGTGAAGGATATAGGGGCGCCCTCGATGAGCAGTTCTTC	CASSEGYRGALDEQFF
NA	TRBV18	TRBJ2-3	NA	TGTGCCAGCTCCCCCAACGGAGGGGGCAGGGATACGCAGTATTTT	CASSPNGGGRDTQYF
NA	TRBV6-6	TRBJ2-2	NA	NA	CASSTSTGGNTGELFF
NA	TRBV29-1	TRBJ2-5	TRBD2	TGCAGCGTTGGTGCGGGGGGGCGAGAGACCCAGTACTTC	CSVGAGGRETQYF